This TCR beta chain was documented in a study of cytomegalovirus exposure and HLA in healthy donors. Concerning this clone itself: Its antigen is unidentified.

The study, taken as a whole, reports: The CMV antigen specificity of a few CMV-associated chains was confirmed through in vitro analysis. Owing to their indistinguishability, certain V segments, notably TRBV6-2 and TRBV6-3, were excluded. Listed as cytomegalovirus-associated were about 160 TCR beta chains. Later analysis demonstrated an association between a missense DCLRE1C variant and TCR beta V- and J-gene trimming.

In the PCR, 60 Vbeta and 13 Jbeta primers were used. Some clones are missing from TCRdb's copy, which holds only in-frame ones; the method was immunoSEQ multiplex PCR. The table has more than 80,000 clones, around 82% seen once. The J segment lost 0 bases and the V segment lost 4 bases, leaving 5 bases of the junction unmatched. This CDR3 has 16 residues. Germline assignment: CDR1 LNHDA and CDR2 SQIVND (reference sequence). The clonotype originates from a man aged 50 to 59 in good health and CMV-seronegative. Sequencing was done on a sample of PBMCs. The chain employs TRBV19 and TRBJ2-1, with TRBD2 matching over 8 bases. The CDR3: CASSTGLGGSYNEQFF. CDR3 DNA sequence: TGTGCCAGTAGTACGGGACTAGGGGGCTCCTACAATGAGCAGTTCTTC. The complete variable domain, with remaining parts taken from reference TRBV19 and TRBJ2-1, reads DGGITQSPKYLFRKEGQNVTLSCEQNLNHDAMYWYRQDPGQGLRLIYYSQIVNDFQKGDIAEGYSVSREKKESFPLTVTSAQKNPTAFYLCASSTGLGGSYNEQFFGPGTRLTVL.